This T cell receptor (beta chain) was identified in a study of blood T cell repertoires in COVID-19. Overall study context: The samples span acute and convalescent COVID-19 from the United States, Italy and Spain.

V was trimmed by 3 bases and J by 7 bases, leaving 3 bases between them. The germline gives CDR1 LNHDA, CDR2 SQIVND (reference sequence). This CDR3 has 11 residues. Under the authors' procedure: How many nucleated cells were present was estimated from reference gene primer amplification. The repertoire was sequenced with immunoSEQ multiplex PCR; TCRdb's copy has only in-frame clones and lacks some. The V and J calls and clone size were taken over from that table, and D and trimming were inferred from the DNA. In the table there are some 76,000 clones, more than 80% of which are singletons. This clone was seen more than once but under ten times.

The source is a woman aged 55-69 years with acute or convalescent COVID-19. The sequenced sample was peripheral blood. The chain employs TRBV19 and TRBJ1-4, with D unclear. The CDR3 loop is CASSIGEKLFF. CDR3 nucleotide sequence: TGTGCCAGTAGTATCGGTGAAAAACTGTTTTTT.